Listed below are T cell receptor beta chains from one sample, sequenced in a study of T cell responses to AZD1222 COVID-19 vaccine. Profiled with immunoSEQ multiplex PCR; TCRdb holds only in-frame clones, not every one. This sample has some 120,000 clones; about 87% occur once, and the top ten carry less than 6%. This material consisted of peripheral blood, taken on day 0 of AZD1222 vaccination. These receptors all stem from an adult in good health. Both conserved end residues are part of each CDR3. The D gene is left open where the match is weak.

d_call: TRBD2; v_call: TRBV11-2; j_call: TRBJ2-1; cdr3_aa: CASSPRSGRAYNEQFF
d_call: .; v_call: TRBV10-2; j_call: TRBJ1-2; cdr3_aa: CASSPRASYGYTF
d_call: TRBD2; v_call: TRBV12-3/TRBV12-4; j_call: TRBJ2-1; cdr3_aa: CASRTSGGRQFF
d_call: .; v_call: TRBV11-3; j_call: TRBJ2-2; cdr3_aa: CASSLGGTTGELFF
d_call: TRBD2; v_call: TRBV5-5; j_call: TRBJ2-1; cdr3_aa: CASSPAGGPEQFF
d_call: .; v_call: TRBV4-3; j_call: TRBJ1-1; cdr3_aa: CASSQTGSRAFF
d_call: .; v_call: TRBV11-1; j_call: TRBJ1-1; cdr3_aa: CASSLSSTVNTEAFF
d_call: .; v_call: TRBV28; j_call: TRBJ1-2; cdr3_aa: CASSLGGSGYTF
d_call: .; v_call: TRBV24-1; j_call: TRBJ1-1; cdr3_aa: CATKARRDTEAFF
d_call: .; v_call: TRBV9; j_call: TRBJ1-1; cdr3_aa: CASSVAGRNTEAFF
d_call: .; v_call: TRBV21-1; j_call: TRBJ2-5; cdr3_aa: CASSKVRGLQETQYF
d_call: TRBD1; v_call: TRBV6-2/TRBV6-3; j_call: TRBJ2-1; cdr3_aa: CASSRQGNLNEQFF
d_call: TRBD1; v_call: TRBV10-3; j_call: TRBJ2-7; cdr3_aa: CAISDLPGQEGEQYF
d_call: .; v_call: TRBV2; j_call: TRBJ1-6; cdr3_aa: CASSEIANSPLHF
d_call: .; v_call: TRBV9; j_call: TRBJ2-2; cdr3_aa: CASSVGGTGELFF
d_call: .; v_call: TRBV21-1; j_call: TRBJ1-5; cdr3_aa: CASSPDESNQPQHF
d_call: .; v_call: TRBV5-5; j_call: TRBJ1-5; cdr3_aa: CASSLSPHQPQHF
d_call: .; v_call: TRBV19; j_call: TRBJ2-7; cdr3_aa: CASGTPGQFYEQYF
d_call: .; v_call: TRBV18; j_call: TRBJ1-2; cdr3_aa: CASSPGGVDYGYTF
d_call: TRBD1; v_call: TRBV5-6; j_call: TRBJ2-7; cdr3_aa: CASSLSLRQGNYEQYF
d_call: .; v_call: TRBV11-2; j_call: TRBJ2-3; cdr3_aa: CASSLHPGVGGDTQYF
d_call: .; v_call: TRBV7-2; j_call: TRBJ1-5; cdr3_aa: CASSLGGAISNQPQHF
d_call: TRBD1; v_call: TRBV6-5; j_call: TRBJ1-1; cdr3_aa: CASTPGQGVPEAFF
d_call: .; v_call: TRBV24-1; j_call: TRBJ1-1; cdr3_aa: CATKKKRTEAFF
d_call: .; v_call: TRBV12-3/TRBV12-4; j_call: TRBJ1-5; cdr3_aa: CASSLAEDQPQHF